This TCR beta chain is from a study of blood T cell repertoires in COVID-19. About the study: Sites across the United States, Italy and Spain contributed samples from acute and convalescent COVID-19.

The study assigned cohorts using participant-reported clinical history. Per the study methods: Estimates of nucleated cell counts were drawn from the amplification of reference gene primers. TCRdb's table, derived via immunoSEQ multiplex PCR, lists solely in-frame clones and lacks some. V and J calls and clone size are those listed in that table; D and trimming were worked out from the DNA. There are some 270,000 clones in the sample; approximately 85% occur only once, and 9.1% lies in the top ten. V gave up 5 bases and J gave up 7 bases; unmatched junction bases: 7. Per the germline V gene, CDR1 is KGHDR and CDR2 is SFDVKD. The CDR3 has 15 amino acids.

The V call is TRBV24-1, the J call TRBJ1-6; 7 bases agree with TRBD1. The origin of this receptor is a woman aged 50 to 60 with acute COVID-19. Sequences were obtained from PBMCs or T cells enriched from blood (not recorded which). The CDR3 here is CATSAPRGTNSPLHF. CDR3 bases: TGTGCCACCAGTGCGCCCAGGGGGACGAATTCACCCCTCCACTTT.